Reported below is one TCR beta chain. Its target is not known. MiXCR, run by TCRdb on the 5' RACE reads, gives a single entry per CDR3 protein. The sample holds 400,000 or so distinct CDR3 sequences, about 20% seen once. The CDR3 covers 15 residues. Germline CDR1 GTSNPN, CDR2 SVGIG (reference sequence). V lost 2 bases, J lost 1 base, and 14 bases lay in between. The data stem from a study of T-cell memory formation after mild COVID-19. Study-level information: The study found TCR clusters largely donor specific.

Study-level points and caveats: Contracting CD4+ clones sat mainly in CM and EM; CD8+ in EMRA. Several responding clones turned up in pre-infection memory, indicating that cross-reactive memory may have taken part.

This sequence originates from an adult woman who had mild COVID-19 (a few samples of this study predate the infection). Cell type and time point are not known. The sample taken for sequencing was PBMCs or a T cell subset sorted from them (not recorded which). The rearrangement links TRBV30 to TRBJ1-1; D is uncertain. The CDR3 reads CAWSYKAPQNTEAFF. The CDR3, as DNA: TGTGCCTGGAGTTACAAAGCTCCCCAGAACACTGAAGCTTTCTTT.